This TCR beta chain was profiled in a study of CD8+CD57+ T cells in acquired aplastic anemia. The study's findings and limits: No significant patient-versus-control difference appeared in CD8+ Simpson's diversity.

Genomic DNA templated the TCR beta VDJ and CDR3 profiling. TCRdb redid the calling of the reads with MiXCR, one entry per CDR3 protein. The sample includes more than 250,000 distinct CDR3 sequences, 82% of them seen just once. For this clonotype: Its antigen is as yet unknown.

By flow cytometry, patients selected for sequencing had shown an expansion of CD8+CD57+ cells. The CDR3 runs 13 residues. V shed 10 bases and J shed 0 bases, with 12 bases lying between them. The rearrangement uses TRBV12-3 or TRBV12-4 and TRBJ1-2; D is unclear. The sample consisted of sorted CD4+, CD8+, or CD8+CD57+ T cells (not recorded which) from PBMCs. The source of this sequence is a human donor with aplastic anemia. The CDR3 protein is CATSPRTNYGYTF. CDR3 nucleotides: TGTGCCACCTCGCCGCGGACTAACTATGGCTACACCTTC.